This T cell receptor (beta chain) was recorded in a study of identical twins. A single record per CDR3 protein comes from TCRdb applying MiXCR to the 5' RACE reads. The sample records about 660,000 distinct CDR3 sequences, 8% to 9% being singletons. Germline CDR1 is MDHEN and CDR2 is SYDVKM. The ends lost 4 bases at V and 5 bases at J; junction bases unmatched: 9. CDR3 length: 16 amino acids. This same sample was also taken into another study, of yellow fever vaccine responses in identical twins.

The clonotype comes from a woman aged 18-29 years in good health. Sequenced input: PBMCs. V and J are TRBV28 and TRBJ2-2; 8 bases map to TRBD2. The CDR3 nucleotides read TGTGCCAGCAGTTCCGGAACTAGCGGATGGACCGGGGAGCTGTTTTTT. This encodes CASSSGTSGWTGELFF.